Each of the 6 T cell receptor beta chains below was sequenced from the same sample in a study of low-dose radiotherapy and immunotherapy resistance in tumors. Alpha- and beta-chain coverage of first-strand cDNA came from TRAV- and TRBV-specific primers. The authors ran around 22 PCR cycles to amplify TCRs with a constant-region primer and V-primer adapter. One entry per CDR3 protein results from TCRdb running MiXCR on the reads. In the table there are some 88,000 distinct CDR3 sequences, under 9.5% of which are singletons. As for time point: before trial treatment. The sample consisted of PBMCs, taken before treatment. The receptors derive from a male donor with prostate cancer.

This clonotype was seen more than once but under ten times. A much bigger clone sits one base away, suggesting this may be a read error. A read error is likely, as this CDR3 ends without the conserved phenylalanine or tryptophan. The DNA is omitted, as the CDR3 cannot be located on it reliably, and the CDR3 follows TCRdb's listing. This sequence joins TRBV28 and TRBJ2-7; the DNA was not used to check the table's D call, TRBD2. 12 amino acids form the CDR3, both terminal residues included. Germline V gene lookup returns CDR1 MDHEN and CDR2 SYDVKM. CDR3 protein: CARSSTSGRVSG.

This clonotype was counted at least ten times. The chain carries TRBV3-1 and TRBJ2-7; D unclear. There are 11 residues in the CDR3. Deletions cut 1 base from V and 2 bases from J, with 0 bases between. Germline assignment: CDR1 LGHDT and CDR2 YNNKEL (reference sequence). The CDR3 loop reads CASSQAYEQYF. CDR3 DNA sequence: TGTGCCAGCAGCCAAGCCTACGAGCAGTACTTC.

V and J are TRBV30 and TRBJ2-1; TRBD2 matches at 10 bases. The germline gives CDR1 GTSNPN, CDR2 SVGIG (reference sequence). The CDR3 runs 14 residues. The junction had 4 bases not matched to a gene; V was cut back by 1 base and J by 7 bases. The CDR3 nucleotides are TGTGCCTGGAGTGGGGCTAGCGGGAGTAATGAGCAGTTCTTC. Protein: CAWSGASGSNEQFF.

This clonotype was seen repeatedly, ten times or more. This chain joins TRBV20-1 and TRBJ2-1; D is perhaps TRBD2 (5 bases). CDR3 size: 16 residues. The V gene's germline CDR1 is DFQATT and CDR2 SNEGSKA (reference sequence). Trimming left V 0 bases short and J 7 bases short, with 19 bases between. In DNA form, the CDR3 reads TGCAGTGCTAGAGATTCCGAACGGAGGATAGGGAATGAGCAGTTCTTC. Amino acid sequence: CSARDSERRIGNEQFF.

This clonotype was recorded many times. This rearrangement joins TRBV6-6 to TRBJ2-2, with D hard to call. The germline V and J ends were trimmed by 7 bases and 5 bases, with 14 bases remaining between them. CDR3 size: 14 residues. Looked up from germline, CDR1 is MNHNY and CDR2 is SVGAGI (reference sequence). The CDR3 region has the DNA TGTGCCAGCAACCTCGACGGAAGGACCGGGGAGCTGTTTTTT. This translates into CASNLDGRTGELFF.

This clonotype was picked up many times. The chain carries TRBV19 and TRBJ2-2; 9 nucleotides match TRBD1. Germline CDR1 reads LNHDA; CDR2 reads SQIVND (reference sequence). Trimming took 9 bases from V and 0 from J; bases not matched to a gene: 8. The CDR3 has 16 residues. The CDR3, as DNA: TGTGCCAGCCGAACTGGACAGGGGTCGAACACCGGGGAGCTGTTTTTT. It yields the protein CASRTGQGSNTGELFF.